These 21 T cell receptor beta chains came from one sample sequenced in a study of T cells in Graves' hyperthyroidism and ophthalmopathy. Amplification of TCR beta CDR3 regions was performed using RNA transcripts as template. RT-PCR in the first round (using the HTBI primer set) targeted the TCR CDR3. TCRdb itself ran the multiplex PCR reads through MiXCR, one entry per CDR3 protein. Here the sample spans 560,000 or so distinct CDR3 sequences, around 45% being singletons. Sequenced sample: peripheral blood or thyroid tissue (not recorded which). The receptor set was obtained from a woman aged 18-30 years with Graves' hyperthyroidism.

This clonotype was recorded at least ten times. This CDR3 is CASSLDLSQPQHF. CDR3 nucleotides: TGTGCCAGCAGTTTAGACTTGAGTCAGCCCCAGCATTTT. The rearrangement uses TRBV12-3 or TRBV12-4 and TRBJ1-5, with D uncertain. The CDR3 runs 13 residues. V lost 1 base and J 6 bases, leaving 7 bases between the germline ends.

The chain carries TRBV10-3 and TRBJ2-7; a possible D gene is TRBD1 (5 bases). V lost 6 bases and J 3 bases, leaving 24 bases between the germline ends. Per germline, CDR1 ENHRY and CDR2 SYGVKD. The CDR3 has 17 amino acids. The CDR3 loop reads CAIREVGRHRQDYEQYF. As DNA, the CDR3 is TGTGCCATCAGGGAAGTGGGTAGACACAGGCAGGACTACGAGCAGTACTTC.

V usage is TRBV7-6 and J usage is TRBJ2-7, with D possibly being TRBD2 (5 bases). V was clipped by 7 bases and J by 7 bases, with 8 bases between them. Germline loops: CDR1 SGHVS, CDR2 FNYEAQ. The length of the CDR3 is 10 residues. DNA of the CDR3: TGTGCCAGCATCTCGGGGGAGCAGTACTTC. The encoded protein is CASISGEQYF.

With respect to this clonotype: Because it lacks the conserved phenylalanine or tryptophan at the end, this CDR3 is likely a read error. The chain uses TRBV12-3 or TRBV12-4 and TRBJ2-2; D not certain. The CDR3 extends over 14 amino acids. Trimming removed 0 bases from V and 4 bases from J, with 6 bases in between. The CDR3 coding sequence is TGTGCCAGCAGTTTAGCGGGAACCACCGGGGAGCTGTTTCTT. It encodes CASSLAGTTGELFL.

The chain recombines TRBV10-3 with TRBJ1-1; possible D gene TRBD1, 5 bases. This CDR3 spans 14 amino acids. Germline V gives CDR1 ENHRY, CDR2 SYGVKD. Trimming shortened V by 5 bases and J by 8 bases, and 18 bases separated the two germline ends. The CDR3 loop reads CAISPTRGGVEAFF. In DNA, the CDR3 is TGTGCCATCAGTCCCACGAGGGGAGGTGTAGAAGCTTTCTTT.

The genes are TRBV15 and TRBJ2-7; 9 positions agree with TRBD1. CDR1 LNHNV and CDR2 YYDKDF come from the germline V gene (reference sequence). This CDR3 is built from 15 residues. The trim removed 0 bases at V and 6 bases at J, leaving 6 bases unmatched. This CDR3 is CATSRDRGQGCEQYF. CDR3 nucleotides: TGTGCCACCAGCAGAGATCGGGGACAGGGCTGCGAGCAGTACTTC.

In its sample, this clonotype was seen many times. This chain links TRBV24-1 with TRBJ1-2, with 9 bases that match TRBD1. This CDR3 has 17 amino acids. The germline gives CDR1 KGHDR, CDR2 SFDVKD. V shed 6 bases, J shed 0 bases, and the junction held 10 bases outside the gene matches. The DNA of the CDR3 is TGTGCCACCAGTAACTCGGGACAGGGTACTTCTAACTATGGCTACACCTTC. It specifies CATSNSGQGTSNYGYTF.

The chain recombines TRBV15 with TRBJ1-2; 9 bases are shared with TRBD1. V was clipped by 3 bases and J by 7 bases; unmatched bases: 3. Germline CDR1 is LNHNV and CDR2 is YYDKDF (reference sequence). The CDR3 runs to 13 residues. This CDR3 reads CATSSWTGAGYTF. The CDR3 DNA reads TGTGCCACCAGCAGCTGGACAGGGGCTGGCTACACCTTC.

The V call is TRBV7-9, the J call TRBJ1-3; D unresolved. The V end was cut by 3 bases, the J end by 2 bases, with 11 bases between. CDR3 size: 15 residues. Germline V gene data show CDR1 as SEHNR and CDR2 as FQNEAQ (reference sequence). The CDR3 protein is CASSFPGIAGNTIYF. CDR3 nucleotides: TGTGCCAGCAGCTTTCCGGGAATCGCTGGAAACACCATATATTTT. Supplemented by reference TRBV7-9 and TRBJ1-3, the full variable domain reads DTGVSQNPRHKITKRGQNVTFRCDPISEHNRLYWYRQTLGQGPEFLTYFQNEAQLEKSRLLSDRFSAERPKGSFSTLEIQRTEQGDSAMYLCASSFPGIAGNTIYFGEGSWLTVV.

This clonotype was counted only a few times. The rearrangement uses TRBV7-2 and TRBJ2-5; D gene uncertain. This CDR3 has 17 amino acids. The V gene lost 2 bases and the J gene lost 5 bases, with 21 bases spanning the gap. Germline loops: CDR1 SGHTA, CDR2 FQGNSA. Here the CDR3 reads CASSLSGVGYSRETQYF. The DNA of the CDR3 is TGTGCCAGCAGCTTATCTGGAGTGGGGTATTCAAGGGAGACCCAGTACTTC. The variable domain in full, with the rest retrieved from reference TRBV7-2 and TRBJ2-5, is GAGVSQSPSNKVTEKGKDVELRCDPISGHTALYWYRQSLGQGLEFLIYFQGNSAPDKSGLPSDRFSAERTGGSVSTLTIQRTQQEDSAVYLCASSLSGVGYSRETQYFGPGTRLLVL.

As for this clonotype: Germline is not matched at one junction end, which may reflect a read error. J is TRBJ1-3 and V is TRBV20-1; D ambiguous. The length of the CDR3 is 14 residues. CDR1 is DFQATT, CDR2 SNEGSKA, per germline (reference sequence). The CDR3 DNA is TGCAGTGCGAGAGACGCGACGCCTGGAAACACCATATATTTT. Protein: CSARDATPGNTIYF.

This clonotype came up many times. V is TRBV15 and J is TRBJ2-2, with 9 bases fitting TRBD1. Germline CDR1 LNHNV, CDR2 YYDKDF (reference sequence). The CDR3 has 14 amino acids. V was pared by 0 bases and J by 8 bases, with 1 base of the junction left unmatched. The CDR3 DNA sequence: TGTGCCACCAGCAGAGAACAGGGGGCTGGGGAGCTGTTTTTT. It is translated as CATSREQGAGELFF.

CDR3 protein: CVAATLSGANVLTF. The CDR3 coding sequence is TGCGTTGCCGCAACTCTTTCCGGGGCCAACGTCCTGACTTTC. This chain uses TRBV29-1 with TRBJ2-6; D gene unclear. Per germline, CDR1 SQVTM and CDR2 ANQGSEA. This CDR3 has 14 residues.

This clonotype has more than one count but fewer than ten. The V gene is TRBV10-2, the J gene TRBJ2-7; TRBD2 matches 12 bases. The CDR3 has 15 amino acids. Trimming removed 7 bases from V and 3 bases from J; junction bases left unmatched: 7. In germline, CDR1 is WSHSY, CDR2 SAAADI. The CDR3 bases are TGCGCCAGCAACTCTAGCGGGAGGGCCTTCTACGAGCAGTACTTC. It codes for CASNSSGRAFYEQYF.

The chain joins TRBV7-8 to TRBJ2-7; possibly TRBD2 for D (7 bases). The V gene's germline CDR1 is SGHVS and CDR2 FQNEAQ. This CDR3 has 14 amino acids. V was pared by 1 base and J by 5 bases, with 12 bases between. Here the CDR3 DNA reads TGTGCCAGCAGCTTAGGTGTAGGGGGGGACGAGCAGTACTTC. Translating it yields CASSLGVGGDEQYF.

V and J are TRBV19 and TRBJ1-1; TRBD1 might be the D (5 bases). Germline CDR1 reads LNHDA; CDR2 reads SQIVND (reference sequence). Between the trimmed V and J ends, which lost 3 bases and 1 base, there was a span of 15 bases. The CDR3 sequence is 16 residues long. CDR3 DNA: TGTGCCAGTAGTATCCCCACAGGTTTTGGGAACACTGAAGCTTTCTTT. This encodes CASSIPTGFGNTEAFF.

This clonotype was recorded a few times. The chain carries TRBV7-9 and TRBJ2-2; 13 positions match TRBD2. There are 15 residues in the CDR3. The germline V gene has CDR1 SEHNR and CDR2 FQNEAQ (reference sequence). The junction had 3 bases not matched to a gene; V was cut back by 5 bases and J by 6 bases. The chain's CDR3 is CASSQLAGGPGELFF. The CDR3 bases are TGTGCCAGCAGCCAACTAGCGGGAGGGCCCGGGGAGCTGTTTTTT.

The genes are TRBV2 and TRBJ2-7, with 8 bases fitting TRBD2. Trimming at V came to 6 bases and at J to 3 bases, leaving 7 bases not matched to a gene. The germline CDR1 and CDR2 sequences are SNHLY and FYNNEI. The CDR3 length is 14 residues. The CDR3 DNA reads as TGTGCCAGCAGAGTAGCGGGACCAAACTACGAGCAGTACTTC. As protein: CASRVAGPNYEQYF.

This clonotype was counted a few times. CDR3 sequence (DNA): TGTGCCAGCAGCCCCGACCTTTACAGCGAGCAGTACTTC. Translated, it gives CASSPDLYSEQYF. The V gene is TRBV9, the J gene TRBJ2-7; the D is unclear. This CDR3 is 13 amino acids long. V shed 4 bases and J shed 6 bases, with 14 bases lying between them. Per germline, CDR1 SGDLS and CDR2 YYNGEE.

The chain uses TRBV13 and TRBJ2-7; the match to TRBD2 covers 14 bases. The ends lost 4 bases at V and 5 bases at J; junction bases unmatched: 4. CDR1 and CDR2 (germline): PRHDT, FYEKMQ (reference sequence). The CDR3 length is 15 residues. This chain's CDR3 is CASSWGTSGRDEQYF. As DNA, the CDR3 is TGTGCCAGCAGCTGGGGGACTAGCGGGAGAGACGAGCAGTACTTC.

J is TRBJ1-2 and V is TRBV20-1; TRBD1 is a possible D gene (5 bases). This CDR3 comprises 13 residues. CDR1 is DFQATT and CDR2 is SNEGSKA in the germline V gene (reference sequence). Deletions cut 0 bases from V and 10 bases from J, with 15 bases between. The CDR3, as DNA: TGCAGTGCTAGAGATCCAGGGCCCCATGCCTACACCTTC. Amino acids: CSARDPGPHAYTF.